These T cell receptor beta chains were read from a single sample in a study of cytomegalovirus exposure and HLA in healthy donors. Measured with immunoSEQ multiplex PCR; TCRdb has only the in-frame clones, and not every one. The sample yields roughly 120,000 clones, under 90% seen once. Sequencing was done on a sample of PBMCs. The receptors derive from a woman under 30 in good health and CMV-seronegative. The CDR3 runs from the conserved cysteine through the conserved F or W. A D gene is named only where the DNA matches it firmly. Some rows mark clone size as missing; the rest say once, few, many or name a class of expanded clone.

V	size	J	D	CDR3	DNA
TRBV5-6	NA	TRBJ2-5	NA	CASSVSGGLRETQYF	TGTGCCAGCAGCGTTAGCGGCGGCTTGCGAGAGACCCAGTACTTC
TRBV19	NA	TRBJ1-1	NA	CASNRELSDYFTEAFF	TGTGCCAGTAACAGGGAACTATCAGACTACTTCACTGAAGCTTTCTTT
TRBV18	NA	TRBJ2-5	TRBD1	CASSPPGQGLETQYF	TGTGCCAGCTCGCCGCCGGGACAGGGACTGGAGACCCAGTACTTC
TRBV27	NA	TRBJ2-1	NA	CASSLRGLYNEQFF	TGTGCCAGCAGTTTAAGGGGCCTCTACAATGAGCAGTTCTTC
TRBV6-1	NA	TRBJ1-1	NA	CASSQEGGRTEAFF	TGTGCCAGCTCCCAGGAGGGAGGGCGGACTGAAGCTTTCTTT
TRBV5-1	NA	TRBJ1-3	NA	CASSSGGTTFSGNTIYF	TGCGCCAGCAGCTCGGGGGGGACTACTTTCTCTGGAAACACCATATATTTT
TRBV11-2	NA	TRBJ2-3	TRBD2	CASSLGLAGGFSDTQYF	TGTGCCAGCAGCTTAGGATTGGCGGGAGGGTTTTCAGATACGCAGTATTTT
TRBV5-6	NA	TRBJ1-3	NA	CASSPGRIYGNTIYF	TGTGCCAGCAGCCCGGGTAGGATTTACGGAAACACCATATATTTT
TRBV27	NA	TRBJ2-1	TRBD2	CASMTSGTGEQFF	TGTGCCAGCATGACTAGCGGGACCGGGGAGCAGTTCTTC
TRBV19	once	TRBJ1-5	NA	CASSIGPGNQPQHF	TGTGCCAGTAGTATAGGACCCGGGAATCAGCCCCAGCATTTT
TRBV4-2	once	TRBJ2-1	NA	CASSRVSGTGLDEQFF	TGTGCCAGCAGCCGGGTCAGCGGGACAGGTCTAGATGAGCAGTTCTTC
TRBV15	once	TRBJ2-5	TRBD1	CATSTTGGAETQYF	TGTGCCACCAGTACTACAGGGGGCGCAGAGACCCAGTACTTC
TRBV5-6	few	TRBJ1-2	NA	CASSLAAGSIMGGYTF	TGTGCCAGCAGCTTGGCAGCTGGCTCTATAATGGGCGGCTACACCTTC
TRBV6-1	NA	TRBJ1-2	TRBD1	CASSELYGTDGYTF	TGTGCCAGCAGTGAGTTGTATGGGACAGATGGCTACACCTTC
TRBV11-3	NA	TRBJ2-1	TRBD1	CASSLGTGQGGNYNEQFF	TGTGCCAGCAGCTTAGGAACAGGACAGGGAGGCAACTACAATGAGCAGTTCTTC
TRBV28	NA	TRBJ2-7	TRBD1	CASSLGDRATYEQYF	TGTGCCAGCAGTTTGGGCGACAGGGCCACCTACGAGCAGTACTTC
TRBV7-2	NA	TRBJ2-2	NA	CASSLVGVGELFF	TGTGCCAGCAGCTTAGTCGGGGTCGGGGAGCTGTTTTTT
TRBV19	NA	TRBJ1-1	NA	CASSPRGNTEAFF	TGTGCCAGTAGTCCGCGGGGTAACACTGAAGCTTTCTTT
TRBV11-2	NA	TRBJ2-1	NA	CASSLGSSRNGEQFF	TGTGCCAGCAGCTTAGGGAGCTCTCGGAATGGTGAGCAGTTCTTC
TRBV5-1	NA	TRBJ2-3	TRBD1	CASSSDREDTQYF	TGCGCCAGCAGCTCGGACAGGGAAGATACGCAGTATTTT
TRBV28	NA	TRBJ2-7	TRBD1	CASSLIFGTAEQYF	TGTGCCAGCAGTTTAATTTTTGGGACAGCAGAGCAGTACTTC
TRBV28	NA	TRBJ1-1	NA	CASSFQGPDQAFF	TGTGCCAGCAGTTTTCAGGGGCCTGACCAAGCTTTCTTT
TRBV2	NA	TRBJ2-1	TRBD1	CATQDRGSSYNEQFF	TGTGCCACCCAGGACAGGGGGAGCTCCTACAATGAGCAGTTCTTC
TRBV11-3	NA	TRBJ1-1	NA	CASSATSGGNTEAFF	TGTGCCAGCAGCGCAACCAGCGGGGGTAACACTGAAGCTTTCTTT
TRBV7-2	NA	TRBJ1-2	TRBD1	CASSLDRGKRGYTF	TGTGCCAGCAGCTTAGACAGGGGGAAGCGTGGCTACACCTTC
TRBV6-6	NA	TRBJ1-1	TRBD1	CASSYSWDRDTEAFF	TGTGCCAGCAGTTACTCTTGGGACAGAGACACTGAAGCTTTCTTT
TRBV6-1	NA	TRBJ1-2	NA	CASSERSGITYYGYTF	TGTGCCAGCAGTGAAAGGTCGGGAATTACTTACTATGGCTACACCTTC
TRBV6-5	NA	TRBJ2-1	TRBD2	CASNPGLARYNEQFF	TGTGCCAGCAATCCGGGACTAGCGAGGTACAATGAGCAGTTCTTC
TRBV19	NA	TRBJ2-5	NA	CASSIWRGQETQYF	TGTGCCAGTAGTATTTGGCGGGGTCAAGAGACCCAGTACTTC
TRBV7-8	NA	TRBJ1-2	TRBD1	CASSLRDRPYGYTF	TGTGCCAGCAGCTTAAGGGACAGGCCCTATGGCTACACCTTC
TRBV5-5	NA	TRBJ1-2	TRBD1	CASSLGTGGKWGGYTF	TGTGCCAGCAGCTTGGGGACAGGGGGAAAATGGGGTGGCTACACCTTC
TRBV7-9	NA	TRBJ1-1	NA	CASSPLEAFF	TGTGCCAGCAGCCCCCTGGAAGCTTTCTTT
TRBV12-5	NA	TRBJ1-3	NA	CASGFGGAGNTIYF	TGTGCTAGTGGTTTTGGGGGGGCTGGAAACACCATATATTTT
TRBV18	NA	TRBJ2-7	NA	CASSPRQGTYEQYF	TGTGCCAGCTCACCACGCCAGGGAACATACGAGCAGTACTTC
TRBV19	NA	TRBJ1-5	NA	CASSSWGGKHQPQHF	TGTGCCAGTAGCTCTTGGGGGGGGAAGCATCAGCCCCAGCATTTT
TRBV11-2	NA	TRBJ2-2	NA	CGLARGHGELFF	TGTGGGCTAGCTCGAGGTCACGGGGAGCTGTTTTTT
TRBV5-1	NA	TRBJ2-3	NA	CASSLQRTSTDTQYF	TGCGCCAGCAGCTTACAGAGGACTAGCACAGATACGCAGTATTTT
TRBV4-3	NA	TRBJ2-2	TRBD1	CASSQGQGAANTGELFF	TGCGCCAGCAGCCAAGGCCAGGGGGCCGCGAACACCGGGGAGCTGTTTTTT
TRBV5-1	NA	TRBJ2-5	TRBD2	CASSWTSGVRETQYF	TGCGCCAGCAGCTGGACTAGCGGGGTCCGGGAGACCCAGTACTTC
TRBV7-2	NA	TRBJ1-5	TRBD1	CASSLDRGGNQPQHF	TGTGCCAGCAGCCTAGACAGGGGTGGCAATCAGCCCCAGCATTTT
TRBV25-1	NA	TRBJ2-1	NA	CASSDSRGIVDEQFF	TGTGCCAGCAGTGATTCGCGAGGAATAGTCGATGAGCAGTTCTTC
TRBV5-6	few	TRBJ1-1	NA	CASSWGAGGTEAFF	TGTGCCAGCAGCTGGGGGGCGGGGGGTACTGAAGCTTTCTTT
TRBV14	NA	TRBJ2-2	TRBD2	CASSQASGRAGELFF	TGTGCCAGCAGCCAAGCTAGCGGGAGAGCCGGGGAGCTGTTTTTT
TRBV4-1	NA	TRBJ1-5	NA	CASSQESRQPQHF	TGCGCCAGCAGCCAAGAATCGCGTCAGCCCCAGCATTTT
TRBV5-1	NA	TRBJ1-1	NA	CASSSQAADTEAFF	TGCGCCAGCAGCTCACAGGCGGCGGACACTGAAGCTTTCTTT
TRBV19	NA	TRBJ2-2	TRBD1	CASRTGGFSGELFF	TGTGCCAGTAGGACAGGGGGCTTCTCCGGGGAGCTGTTTTTT
TRBV7-2	few	TRBJ2-3	TRBD2	CASSLGLGGGTDTQYF	TGTGCCAGCAGCTTAGGTCTTGGGGGGGGCACAGATACGCAGTATTTT
TRBV7-9	NA	TRBJ2-1	TRBD2	CASSLDRSGRANEQFF	TGTGCCAGCAGCTTAGATCGTAGCGGGAGGGCGAATGAGCAGTTCTTC
TRBV7-8	NA	TRBJ1-5	NA	CASSLARVGLEVLPQHF	TGTGCCAGCAGCTTAGCGCGGGTTGGGTTGGAGGTTTTGCCCCAGCATTTT
TRBV5-1	once	TRBJ2-7	TRBD2	CASSLVQREVYEQYF	TGCGCCAGCAGCTTGGTCCAGCGGGAGGTTTACGAGCAGTACTTC
TRBV7-2	once	TRBJ2-3	NA	CASSPADTQYF	TGTGCCAGCAGCCCCGCGGATACGCAGTATTTT
TRBV13	NA	TRBJ2-7	TRBD1	CASSPGQGAYEQYF	TGTGCCAGCAGCCCGGGACAGGGGGCCTACGAGCAGTACTTC
TRBV4-1	NA	TRBJ2-7	NA	CASSRNAGSLNEQYF	TGCGCCAGCAGCCGTAATGCGGGCTCCCTCAACGAGCAGTACTTC